The rows below give T cell receptor beta chains drawn from one sample of a study of identifying expanded T cells in peripheral blood. TCRdb's copy holds only in-frame clones and misses some; the assay was immunoSEQ multiplex PCR. The table includes about 130,000 clones, roughly 90% detected once. Sequenced sample: blood. These receptors were taken from a person between 18 and 75 years old in good health. Both conserved end residues are part of each CDR3. A D gene is named only where the DNA matches it firmly. Only part of the rows carry a size: once, few, many, or a class if the clone is expanded.

j_call v_call cdr3_length clone_size d_call cdr3_aa cdr3_nt
TRBJ1-1 TRBV19 15 once TRBD1 CASSGTGGSWTEAFF TGTGCCAGTAGTGGGACAGGGGGCTCGTGGACTGAAGCTTTCTTT
TRBJ2-1 TRBV7-9 14 - - CASSSGAIYNEQFF TGTGCCAGCTCTTCGGGGGCAATCTACAATGAGCAGTTCTTC
TRBJ1-2 TRBV29-1 13 - TRBD1 CSVGQGAGGGYTF TGCAGCGTTGGACAGGGGGCAGGAGGTGGCTACACCTTC
TRBJ2-5 TRBV2 13 - - CASSVTQQETQYF TGTGCCAGCAGTGTTACGCAGCAGGAGACCCAGTACTTC
TRBJ1-1 TRBV19 12 once - CASSGGDAEAFF TGTGCCAGTAGTGGGGGAGACGCTGAAGCTTTCTTT
TRBJ1-6 TRBV4-3 16 - - CASSQDRGGEYSPLHF TGCGCCAGCAGCCAAGATCGCGGGGGGGAGTATTCACCCCTCCACTTT
TRBJ1-1 TRBV30 11 - - CAWGGGSRAFF TGTGCCTGGGGCGGGGGGAGCAGAGCTTTCTTT
TRBJ2-1 TRBV5-1 16 - TRBD2 CASSLGASGSGDEQFF TGCGCCAGCAGCTTGGGGGCTAGCGGGAGCGGCGATGAGCAGTTCTTC
TRBJ2-2 TRBV11-3 17 - TRBD1 CASTSGTGFQSTGELFF TGTGCCAGCACCTCCGGGACAGGGTTTCAAAGCACCGGGGAGCTGTTTTTT
TRBJ2-7 TRBV4-1 13 - - CASSQGAPYEQYF TGCGCCAGCAGCCAAGGGGCCCCTTACGAGCAGTACTTC
TRBJ1-1 TRBV5-4 13 once - CASSFTGNTEAFF TGTGCCAGCAGCTTTACAGGGAACACTGAAGCTTTCTTT
TRBJ1-2 TRBV29-1 13 - TRBD1 CSVERGQVGGYTF TGCAGCGTTGAACGGGGACAGGTGGGAGGCTACACCTTC
TRBJ2-1 TRBV9 15 - - CASSVGESSYNEQFF TGTGCCAGCAGCGTAGGGGAGAGCTCCTACAATGAGCAGTTCTTC
TRBJ1-4 TRBV5-6 18 once TRBD1 CASSLKGASFGLGEKLFF TGTGCCAGCAGCTTGAAGGGGGCGTCATTCGGTTTAGGTGAAAAACTGTTTTTT
TRBJ1-2 TRBV4-1 13 few - CASSQGSTYGYTF TGCGCCAGCAGCCAAGGAAGCACCTATGGCTACACCTTC
TRBJ1-6 TRBV7-2 16 - - CASSLEGFSYNSPLHF TGTGCCAGCAGCTTAGAAGGGTTCTCCTATAATTCACCCCTCCACTTT
TRBJ1-1 TRBV4-2 11 few - CASSLNTEAFF TGTGCCAGCAGCCTGAACACTGAAGCTTTCTTT
TRBJ2-6 TRBV30 13 - - CAWSLSGANVLTF TGTGCCTGGAGCCTTTCAGGGGCCAACGTCCTGACTTTC